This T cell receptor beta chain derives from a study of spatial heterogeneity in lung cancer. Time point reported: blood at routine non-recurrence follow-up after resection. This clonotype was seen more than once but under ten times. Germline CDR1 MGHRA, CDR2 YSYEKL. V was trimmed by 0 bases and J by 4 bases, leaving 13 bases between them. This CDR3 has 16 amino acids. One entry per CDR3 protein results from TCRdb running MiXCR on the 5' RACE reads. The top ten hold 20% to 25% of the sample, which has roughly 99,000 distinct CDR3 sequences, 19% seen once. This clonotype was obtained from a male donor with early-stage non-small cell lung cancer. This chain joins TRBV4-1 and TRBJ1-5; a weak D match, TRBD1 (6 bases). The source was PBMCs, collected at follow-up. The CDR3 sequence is CASSQDVGGPNQPQHF. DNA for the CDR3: TGCGCCAGCAGCCAAGATGTCGGGGGCCCTAATCAGCCCCAGCATTTT.